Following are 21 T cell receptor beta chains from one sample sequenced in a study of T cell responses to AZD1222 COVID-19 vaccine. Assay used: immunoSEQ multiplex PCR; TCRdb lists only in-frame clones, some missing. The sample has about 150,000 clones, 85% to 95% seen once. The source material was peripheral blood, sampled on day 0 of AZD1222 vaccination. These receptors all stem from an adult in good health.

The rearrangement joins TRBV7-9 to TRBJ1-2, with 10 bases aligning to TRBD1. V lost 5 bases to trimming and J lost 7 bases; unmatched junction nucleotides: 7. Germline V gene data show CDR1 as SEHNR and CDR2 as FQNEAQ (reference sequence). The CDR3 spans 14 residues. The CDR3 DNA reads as TGTGCCAGCAGCCGGGGGACAGGGGTTAGTGGCTACACCTTC. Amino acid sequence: CASSRGTGVSGYTF.

CDR3 loop: CSGVDLGQGTSEQYF. Here the CDR3 DNA reads TGCAGCGGTGTGGATTTGGGACAGGGGACCAGCGAGCAGTACTTC. The chain carries TRBV29-1 and TRBJ2-7, with TRBD1 matching over 10 bases. The germline gives CDR1 SQVTM, CDR2 ANQGSEA. With V trimmed by 7 bases and J by 6 bases, 15 bases remained unmatched. This CDR3 is 15 amino acids long.

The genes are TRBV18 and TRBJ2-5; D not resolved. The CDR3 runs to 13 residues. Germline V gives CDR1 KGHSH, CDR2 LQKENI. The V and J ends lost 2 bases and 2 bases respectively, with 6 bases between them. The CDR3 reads CASSPRVQETQYF. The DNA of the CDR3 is TGTGCCAGCTCACCAAGAGTACAAGAGACCCAGTACTTC. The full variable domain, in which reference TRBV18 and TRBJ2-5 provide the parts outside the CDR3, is NAGVMQNPRHLVRRRGQEARLRCSPMKGHSHVYWYRQLPEEGLKFMVYLQKENIIDESGMPKERFSAEFPKEGPSILRIQQVVRGDSAAYFCASSPRVQETQYFGPGTRLLVL.

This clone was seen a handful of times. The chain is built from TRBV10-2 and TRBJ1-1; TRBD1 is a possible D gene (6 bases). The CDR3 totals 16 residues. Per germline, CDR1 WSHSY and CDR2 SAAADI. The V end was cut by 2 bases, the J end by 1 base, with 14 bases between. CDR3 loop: CASSENAGAGNTEAFF. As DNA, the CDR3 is TGCGCCAGCAGTGAGAACGCAGGGGCGGGGAACACTGAAGCTTTCTTT.

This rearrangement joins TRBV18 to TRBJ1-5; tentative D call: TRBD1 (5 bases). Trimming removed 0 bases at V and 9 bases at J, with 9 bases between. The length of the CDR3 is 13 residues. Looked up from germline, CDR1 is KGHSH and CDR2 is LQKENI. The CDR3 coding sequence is TGTGCCAGCTCACCACCAGGGGACTGGCCCCAGCATTTT. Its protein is CASSPPGDWPQHF.

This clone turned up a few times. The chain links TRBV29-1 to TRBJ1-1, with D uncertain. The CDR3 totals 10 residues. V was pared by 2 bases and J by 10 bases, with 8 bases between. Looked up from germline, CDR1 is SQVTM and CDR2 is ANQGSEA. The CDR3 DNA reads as TGCAGCGTTGAAAAGGACTCAGCTTTCTTT. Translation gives CSVEKDSAFF.

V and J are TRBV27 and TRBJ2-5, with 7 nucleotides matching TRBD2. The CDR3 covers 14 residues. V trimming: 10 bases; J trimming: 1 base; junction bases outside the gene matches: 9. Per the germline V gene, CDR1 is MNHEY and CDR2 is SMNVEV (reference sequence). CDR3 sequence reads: CATRNGGGQETQYF. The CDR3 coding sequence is TGTGCCACTAGGAACGGCGGGGGCCAAGAGACCCAGTACTTC.

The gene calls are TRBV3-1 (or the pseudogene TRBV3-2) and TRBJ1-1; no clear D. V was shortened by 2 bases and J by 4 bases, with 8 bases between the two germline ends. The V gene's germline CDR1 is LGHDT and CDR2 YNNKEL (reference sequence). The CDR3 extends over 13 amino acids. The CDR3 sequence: CASSQLSTTEAFF. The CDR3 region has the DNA TGTGCCAGCAGCCAATTATCGACCACTGAAGCTTTCTTT.

CDR3 sequence: CASSSPSTEAFF. CDR3 in DNA: TGTGCCAGCAGCTCACCGAGCACTGAAGCTTTCTTT. V and J are TRBV7-3 and TRBJ1-1; D is uncertain. Trimming removed 4 bases at V and 4 bases at J, with 7 bases between. Looked up from germline, CDR1 is SGHTA and CDR2 is FQGTGA. The CDR3 spans 12 residues.

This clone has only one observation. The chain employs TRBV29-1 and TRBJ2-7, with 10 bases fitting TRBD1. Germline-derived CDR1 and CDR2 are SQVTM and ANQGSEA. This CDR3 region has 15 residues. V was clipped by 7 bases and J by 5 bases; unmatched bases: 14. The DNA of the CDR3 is TGCAGCGGTGTGGATTTGGGACAGGGGACCAACGAGCAGTACTTC. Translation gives CSGVDLGQGTNEQYF.

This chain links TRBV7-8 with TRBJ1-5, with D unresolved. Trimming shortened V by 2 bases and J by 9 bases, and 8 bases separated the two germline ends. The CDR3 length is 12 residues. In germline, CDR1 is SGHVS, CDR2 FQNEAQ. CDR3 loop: CASSLPGRPQHF. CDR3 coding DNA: TGTGCCAGCAGCTTACCTGGTCGGCCCCAGCATTTT.

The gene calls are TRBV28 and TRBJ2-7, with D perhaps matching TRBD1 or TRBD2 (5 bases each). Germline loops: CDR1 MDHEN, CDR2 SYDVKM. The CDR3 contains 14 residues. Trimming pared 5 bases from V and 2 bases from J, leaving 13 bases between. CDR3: CASSPGTQTYEQYF. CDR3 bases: TGTGCCAGCAGTCCGGGGACGCAGACCTACGAGCAGTACTTC.

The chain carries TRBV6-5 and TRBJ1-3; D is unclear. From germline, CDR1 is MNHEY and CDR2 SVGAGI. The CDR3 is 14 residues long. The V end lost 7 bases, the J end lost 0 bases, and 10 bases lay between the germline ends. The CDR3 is CASTPASSGNTIYF. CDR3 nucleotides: TGTGCCAGCACCCCTGCTAGCTCTGGAAACACCATATATTTT.

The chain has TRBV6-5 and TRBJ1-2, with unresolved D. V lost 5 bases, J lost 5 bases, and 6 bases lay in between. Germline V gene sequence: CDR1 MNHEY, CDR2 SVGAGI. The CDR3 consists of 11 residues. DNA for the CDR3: TGTGCCAGCAGTACCGGTTATGGCTACACCTTC. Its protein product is CASSTGYGYTF.

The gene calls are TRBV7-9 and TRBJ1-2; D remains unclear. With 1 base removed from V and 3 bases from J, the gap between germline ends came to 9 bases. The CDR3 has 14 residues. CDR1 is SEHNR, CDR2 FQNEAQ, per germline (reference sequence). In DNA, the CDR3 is TGTGCCAGCAGCTTAGGGGCAACAGACTATGGCTACACCTTC. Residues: CASSLGATDYGYTF.

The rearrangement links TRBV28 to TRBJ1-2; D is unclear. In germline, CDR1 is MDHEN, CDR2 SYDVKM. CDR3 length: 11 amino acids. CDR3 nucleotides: TGTGCGACTAGGGATTTGGGGGGCTACACCTTC. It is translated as CATRDLGGYTF.

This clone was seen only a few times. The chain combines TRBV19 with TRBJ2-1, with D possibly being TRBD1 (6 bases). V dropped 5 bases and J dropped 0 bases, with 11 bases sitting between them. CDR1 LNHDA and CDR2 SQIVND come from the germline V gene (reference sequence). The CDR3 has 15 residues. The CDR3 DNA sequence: TGTGCCAGTAGTCGGCAGGGGAGCTCCTACAATGAGCAGTTCTTC. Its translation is CASSRQGSSYNEQFF.

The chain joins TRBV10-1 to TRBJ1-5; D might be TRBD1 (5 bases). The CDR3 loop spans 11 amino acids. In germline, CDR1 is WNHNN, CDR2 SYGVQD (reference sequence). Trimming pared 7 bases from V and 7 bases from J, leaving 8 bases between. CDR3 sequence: CASIRGQPQHF. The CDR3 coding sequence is TGCGCCAGCATAAGGGGACAGCCCCAGCATTTT.

CDR3 nucleotides: TGTGCCACCGATCTTGGGGGGTCGGTAACTGAAGCTTTCTTT. As protein: CATDLGGSVTEAFF. The J gene is TRBJ1-1, the V gene TRBV10-3; the D gene is possibly TRBD1 (5 bases). V was pared by 10 bases and J by 5 bases, with 20 bases between. The CDR3 loop spans 14 amino acids. Germline assignment: CDR1 ENHRY and CDR2 SYGVKD.

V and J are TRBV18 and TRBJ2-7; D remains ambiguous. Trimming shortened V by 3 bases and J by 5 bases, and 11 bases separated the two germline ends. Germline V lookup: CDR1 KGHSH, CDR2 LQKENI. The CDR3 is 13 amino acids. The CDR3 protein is CASSPSGSNEQYF. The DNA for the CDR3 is TGTGCCAGCTCACCCTCAGGTAGCAACGAGCAGTACTTC.

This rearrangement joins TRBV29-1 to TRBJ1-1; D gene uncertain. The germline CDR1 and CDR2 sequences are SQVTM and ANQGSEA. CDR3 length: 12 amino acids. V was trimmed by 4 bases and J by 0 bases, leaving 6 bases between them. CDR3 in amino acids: CSVVQMNTEAFF. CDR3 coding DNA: TGCAGCGTTGTCCAGATGAACACTGAAGCTTTCTTT.